This entry is about one TCR beta chain. The antigen is unknown. A much larger clone lies one base from this, so it may be a read error. Trimming took 5 bases from V and 6 from J; bases not matched to a gene: 3. CDR3 length: 13 residues. cDNA molecules carried unique molecular identifiers, and template switching added a universal primer site. MiXCR was run by TCRdb on the 5' RACE reads, yielding one entry per CDR3 protein. This table has approximately 890,000 distinct CDR3 sequences, more than 9% appearing once. These data come from a study of identical twins. Regarding the study as a whole: Fewer insertions characterized abundant cord blood beta clonotypes, whereas memory repertoires showed none. Because invariant MAIT and iNKT cells could be present, zero-insertion analyses could be partly confounded. Findings came from cross-sectional statistics, without long-term follow-up of donors.

Another study also made use of these data, one on yellow fever vaccine responses in identical twins.

The chain uses TRBV12-3 or TRBV12-4 and TRBJ2-2; 7 bases map to TRBD1. The TCR originated in a woman under 30 in good health. Sample: PBMCs. The DNA of the CDR3 is TGTGCCAGCAGTCCACAGGGGCCCGGGGAGCTGTTTTTT. It yields the protein CASSPQGPGELFF.